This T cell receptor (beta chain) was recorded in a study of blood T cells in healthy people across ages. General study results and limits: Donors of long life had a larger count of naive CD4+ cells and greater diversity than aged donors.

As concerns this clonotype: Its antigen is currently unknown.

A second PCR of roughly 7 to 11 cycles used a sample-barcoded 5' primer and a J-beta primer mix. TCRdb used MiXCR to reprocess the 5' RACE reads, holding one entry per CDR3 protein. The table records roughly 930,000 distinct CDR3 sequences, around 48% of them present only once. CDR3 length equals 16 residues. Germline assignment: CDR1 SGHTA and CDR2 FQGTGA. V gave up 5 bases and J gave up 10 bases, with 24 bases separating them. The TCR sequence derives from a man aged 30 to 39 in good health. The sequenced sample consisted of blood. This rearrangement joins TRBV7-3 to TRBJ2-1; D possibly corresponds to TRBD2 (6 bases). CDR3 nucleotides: TGTGCCAGCAGCCCCCAGAGAGGCGGGGCTGCCGCGGAGCAGTTCTTC. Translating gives CASSPQRGGAAAEQFF.